The 31 T cell receptor beta chains listed next were all sequenced from one sample in a study of blood T cell repertoires in COVID-19. Clones were read by immunoSEQ multiplex PCR, and TCRdb kept only the in-frame ones, dropping some. The sample has 43,000 or so clones, approximately 90% seen once. Sequencing was carried out using peripheral blood. These receptors all come from a woman older than 75 with active COVID-19.

The chain couples TRBV7-2 to TRBJ1-2; 12 bases are shared with TRBD1. The CDR3 is 14 amino acids. From germline, CDR1 is SGHTA and CDR2 FQGNSA. V gave up 6 bases and J gave up 7 bases; unmatched junction bases: 6. The CDR3 is CASRSGTGGSGYTF. CDR3 bases: TGTGCCAGCAGATCCGGGACAGGGGGCTCTGGCTACACCTTC.

The chain has TRBV7-2 and TRBJ1-6, with TRBD1 identical over 9 bases. The CDR3 has 15 residues. V shed 4 bases, J shed 10 bases, and the junction held 8 bases outside the gene matches. The germline V gene has CDR1 SGHTA and CDR2 FQGNSA. Here the CDR3 reads CASSSRTGESSPLHF. In DNA form, the CDR3 reads TGTGCCAGCAGCTCCCGGACAGGGGAGTCATCACCCCTCCACTTT.

V gene TRBV5-6 combines with J gene TRBJ2-7; 8 bases are shared with TRBD1. The J segment lost 2 bases and the V segment lost 0 bases, leaving 7 bases of the junction unmatched. The CDR3 totals 16 residues. CDR1 is SGHDT, CDR2 YYEEEE, per germline. In nucleotides, the CDR3 is TGTGCCAGCAGCTTGGCTCGGACAGGGATTACCTACGAGCAGTACTTC. Translating it yields CASSLARTGITYEQYF.

Written as DNA, the CDR3 is TGTGCCAGCTCACCTCAGACTAGCGGGTCTTCCTACGAGCAGTACTTC. Its translation: CASSPQTSGSSYEQYF. The chain has TRBV18 and TRBJ2-7; 10 bases fit TRBD2. CDR1 is KGHSH, CDR2 LQKENI, per germline. The trim removed 3 bases at V and 1 base at J, leaving 6 bases unmatched. This CDR3 has 16 amino acids.

The DNA for the CDR3 is TGTGCCAGCTCACCAACCGCGGCGGGGGCTGAAGCTTTCTTT. The encoded protein is CASSPTAAGAEAFF. The V and J genes are TRBV18 and TRBJ1-1, with D possibly TRBD1 on 5 matching bases. V gave up 2 bases and J gave up 6 bases, with 13 bases separating them. CDR1 KGHSH and CDR2 LQKENI come from the germline V gene. This CDR3 has 14 amino acids.

V usage is TRBV5-1 and J usage is TRBJ1-2, with 10 bases that match TRBD1. The CDR3 sequence is 20 residues long. Looked up from germline, CDR1 is SGHRS and CDR2 is YFSETQ. V lost 0 bases and J lost 2; bases outside the gene matches: 16. The CDR3 is CASSLVVVGTGVGINYGYTF. In nucleotides, the CDR3 is TGCGCCAGCAGCTTGGTCGTTGTCGGGACAGGGGTCGGCATAAACTATGGCTACACCTTC.

The chain employs TRBV18 and TRBJ2-2, with 11 nucleotides matching TRBD2. Looked up from germline, CDR1 is KGHSH and CDR2 is LQKENI. Unmatched junction bases numbered 1, after V lost 2 bases and J lost 5 bases. The CDR3 sequence is 15 residues long. The CDR3 bases are TGTGCCAGCTCACCAACTAGCGGGGGTACCGGGGAGCTGTTTTTT. Its protein product is CASSPTSGGTGELFF.

The chain has TRBV2 and TRBJ1-1; D not resolved. Germline assignment: CDR1 SNHLY and CDR2 FYNNEI. V was pared by 4 bases and J by 6 bases, with 9 bases between. The CDR3 contains 12 residues. Written as DNA, the CDR3 is TGTGCCAGCAGTGTTCAGGCCCCTGAAGCTTTCTTT. Translating it yields CASSVQAPEAFF.

This clone was observed a single time. V is TRBV4-2 and J is TRBJ1-1; D ambiguous. Germline assignment: CDR1 LGHNA and CDR2 YNFKEQ. The CDR3 has 15 amino acids. The ends were cut back, 0 bases at V and 0 bases at J, with 8 bases in the middle. The CDR3 reads CASSQDSGMNTEAFF. In DNA form, the CDR3 reads TGTGCCAGCAGCCAAGATTCAGGAATGAACACTGAAGCTTTCTTT.

The chain carries TRBV11-2 and TRBJ2-1; 8 bases are a match to TRBD2. V trimming: 5 bases; J trimming: 7 bases; junction bases outside the gene matches: 19. The CDR3 covers 18 residues. Germline CDR1 SGHAT, CDR2 FQNNGV. The CDR3 nucleotides read TGTGCCAGCAGCCCGCCACTTGGGCGGGGGGATATAAATAATGAGCAGTTCTTC. This encodes CASSPPLGRGDINNEQFF.

This clone occurred once. The chain joins TRBV5-8 to TRBJ1-2; D ambiguous. The CDR3 spans 12 residues. Germline CDR1 SGHTS, CDR2 YDEGEE. The V end lost 2 bases, the J end lost 4 bases, and 6 bases lay between the germline ends. CDR3: CASSFPSYGYTF. As DNA, the CDR3 is TGTGCCAGCAGCTTCCCATCCTATGGCTACACCTTC.

The CDR3 loop reads CASSQAGTGRYNEQFF. CDR3 nucleotides: TGTGCCAGCAGCCAAGCTGGGACAGGGAGATACAATGAGCAGTTCTTC. The chain has TRBV4-2 and TRBJ2-1, with TRBD1 identical over 9 bases. The J segment lost 4 bases and the V segment lost 1 base, leaving 5 bases of the junction unmatched. Germline CDR1 reads LGHNA; CDR2 reads YNFKEQ. The CDR3 extends over 16 amino acids.

The chain uses TRBV19 and TRBJ1-5; TRBD1 is a possible D gene (6 bases). The CDR3 totals 15 residues. V was clipped by 4 bases and J by 0 bases, with 10 bases between them. In germline, CDR1 is LNHDA, CDR2 SQIVND (reference sequence). CDR3 in DNA: TGTGCCAGTAGTACACTCAGGGGTAGCAATCAGCCCCAGCATTTT. Protein: CASSTLRGSNQPQHF.

The rearrangement joins TRBV3-1 (or the pseudogene TRBV3-2) to TRBJ2-7, with a tentative D call TRBD2 (7 bases). Germline CDR1 and CDR2: LGHDT and YNNKEL (reference sequence). This CDR3 region has 14 residues. Trimming removed 4 bases at V and 2 bases at J, with 12 bases between. CDR3 sequence reads: CASSLPGGPYEQYF. In DNA, the CDR3 is TGTGCCAGCAGCCTCCCGGGGGGCCCCTACGAGCAGTACTTC.

The chain links TRBV6-5 to TRBJ1-4; 7 bases agree with TRBD1. This CDR3 comprises 14 residues. The V gene's germline CDR1 is MNHEY and CDR2 SVGAGI. The J segment lost 7 bases and the V segment lost 6 bases, leaving 8 bases of the junction unmatched. The CDR3 region has the DNA TGTGCCAGCAGACGAACAGGGGTGGCTGAAAAACTGTTTTTT. Translated, it gives CASRRTGVAEKLFF.

The chain combines TRBV24-1 with TRBJ1-1; D not resolved. Germline CDR1 and CDR2: KGHDR and SFDVKD. The CDR3 extends over 15 amino acids. The ends were cut back, 4 bases at V and 3 bases at J, with 14 bases in the middle. The CDR3: CATSDPREGDTEAFF. CDR3 coding DNA: TGTGCCACCAGTGACCCGAGGGAGGGTGACACTGAAGCTTTCTTT.

The rearrangement joins TRBV19 to TRBJ1-5; D not resolved. The CDR3 is 15 amino acids. Trimming removed 3 bases from V and 2 bases from J, with 11 bases in between. Germline loops: CDR1 LNHDA, CDR2 SQIVND (reference sequence). Here the CDR3 reads CASSISQAGNQPQHF. DNA for the CDR3: TGTGCCAGTAGTATCAGTCAGGCCGGCAATCAGCCCCAGCATTTT.

This chain links TRBV7-9 with TRBJ2-1; D uncertain. V lost 5 bases and J 4 bases, leaving 18 bases between the germline ends. The CDR3 contains 16 residues. Germline V gene data show CDR1 as SEHNR and CDR2 as FQNEAQ (reference sequence). This chain's CDR3 is CASSPTPRLSYNEQFF. Written as DNA, the CDR3 is TGTGCCAGCAGCCCAACCCCGAGACTTTCGTACAATGAGCAGTTCTTC.

The chain combines TRBV5-5 with TRBJ2-7; perhaps TRBD1 as D (5 bases). Trimming removed 7 bases at V and 0 bases at J, with 11 bases between. CDR3 size: 13 residues. CDR1 and CDR2 (germline): SGHKS, YYEKEE (reference sequence). The CDR3 spells CASGLRASYEQYF. The DNA for the CDR3 is TGTGCCAGCGGCCTCAGGGCCTCCTACGAGCAGTACTTC.

CDR3 DNA: TGTGCCAGCAGCCCGCGGGGGAGCGCAGATACGCAGTATTTT. Its protein product is CASSPRGSADTQYF. This sequence joins TRBV9 and TRBJ2-3; 7 nucleotides agree with TRBD2. This CDR3 comprises 14 residues. With V trimmed by 4 bases and J by 4 bases, 6 bases remained unmatched. Germline V lookup: CDR1 SGDLS, CDR2 YYNGEE.

The chain combines TRBV27 with TRBJ2-7; a possible D gene is TRBD1 (7 bases). CDR3 length: 14 residues. V was clipped by 5 bases and J by 4 bases, with 15 bases between them. Germline V gives CDR1 MNHEY, CDR2 SMNVEV (reference sequence). CDR3 coding DNA: TGTGCCAGCAGTGGCAGACAGGGAGGATACGAGCAGTACTTC. Protein sequence: CASSGRQGGYEQYF.

The chain links TRBV30 to TRBJ2-7, with 7 bases identical to TRBD1. The CDR3 spans 14 residues. Germline assignment: CDR1 GTSNPN and CDR2 SVGIG (reference sequence). V trimming: 0 bases; J trimming: 2 bases; junction bases outside the gene matches: 4. The chain's CDR3 is CAWSVGQATYEQYF. DNA for the CDR3: TGTGCCTGGAGTGTTGGACAGGCGACCTACGAGCAGTACTTC.

The chain employs TRBV5-5 and TRBJ2-7, with D hard to call. Between the trimmed V and J ends, which lost 0 bases and 0 bases, there was a span of 10 bases. CDR1 and CDR2 from the germline V gene are SGHKS and YYEKEE (reference sequence). The CDR3 loop spans 15 amino acids. The CDR3 region is CASSLAGFSSYEQYF. CDR3 DNA: TGTGCCAGCAGCTTGGCCGGGTTCAGCTCCTACGAGCAGTACTTC.

The rearrangement joins TRBV7-2 to TRBJ1-2; 7 nucleotides align to TRBD1. Germline V CDR1 and CDR2: SGHTA, FQGNSA. The J segment lost 7 bases and the V segment lost 3 bases, leaving 8 bases of the junction unmatched. This CDR3 is built from 14 residues. The CDR3 sequence: CASSFKSPGGGYTF. The CDR3 DNA reads as TGTGCCAGCAGCTTCAAATCTCCAGGGGGTGGCTACACCTTC.

This clone occurred once. The chain joins TRBV7-2 to TRBJ1-1; no definite D call. This CDR3 has 14 residues. Germline V gene data show CDR1 as SGHTA and CDR2 as FQGNSA. With 2 bases removed from V and 0 bases from J, the gap between germline ends came to 7 bases. CDR3 sequence: CASSLTGMNTEAFF. The DNA for the CDR3 is TGTGCCAGCAGCTTAACGGGGATGAACACTGAAGCTTTCTTT.

The genes are TRBV23-1 and TRBJ2-3; 7 nucleotides line up with TRBD2. TRBV23-1 is given ORF status, its function remaining uncertain. This CDR3 is 16 amino acids long. V was pared by 0 bases and J by 6 bases, with 9 bases of the junction left unmatched. This CDR3 is CASSQSVRLATDTQYF. CDR3 nucleotide sequence: TGCGCCAGCAGTCAATCCGTCAGACTAGCAACGGATACGCAGTATTTT.

The chain recombines TRBV19 with TRBJ2-2, with a possible D match to TRBD2 (7 bases). Trimming took 6 bases from V and 0 from J, leaving 11 bases between them. The CDR3 totals 15 residues. Germline values: CDR1 LNHDA, CDR2 SQIVND (reference sequence). CDR3 in amino acids: CASRGGTPNTGELFF. CDR3 nucleotides: TGTGCCAGTAGGGGGGGGACACCGAACACCGGGGAGCTGTTTTTT.

A word on this clone: A much larger clone differs from this one at a single base, so this may be a read error. This sample includes further DNA sequences coding for the same CDR3. V is TRBV5-6 and J is TRBJ2-7; D might be TRBD2 (7 bases). The germline gives CDR1 SGHDT, CDR2 YYEEEE. This CDR3 contains 14 residues. In nucleotides, the CDR3 is TGTGTCAGGGCGGGGAGGGGGGAACTGGCCGAGCAGTACTTC. Protein: CVRAGRGELAEQYF.

J is TRBJ2-5 and V is TRBV19, with 10 bases lining up with TRBD2. The V segment lost 8 bases and the J segment 0 bases; nucleotides outside the gene matches: 6. The CDR3 totals 15 residues. CDR1 is LNHDA, CDR2 SQIVND, per germline (reference sequence). CDR3 in amino acids: CASSDSGGHQETQYF. The CDR3 DNA reads as TGTGCCAGTTCCGATAGCGGGGGGCACCAAGAGACCCAGTACTTC. The full variable domain, in which reference TRBV19 and TRBJ2-5 provide the parts outside the CDR3, is DGGITQSPKYLFRKEGQNVTLSCEQNLNHDAMYWYRQDPGQGLRLIYYSQIVNDFQKGDIAEGYSVSREKKESFPLTVTSAQKNPTAFYLCASSDSGGHQETQYFGPGTRLLVL.

The rearrangement joins TRBV6-2 or TRBV6-3 to TRBJ2-1; no clear D gene. V lost 0 bases to trimming and J lost 7 bases, with 7 bases between them. Germline CDR1 and CDR2: MNHEY and SVGEGT. This CDR3 is 13 amino acids long. CDR3 sequence (DNA): TGTGCCAGCAGTTACTCGACTCGGAATGAGCAGTTCTTC. Amino acid sequence: CASSYSTRNEQFF.

This clone was counted between two and nine times. The J gene is TRBJ2-4, the V gene TRBV11-2; a weak D match, TRBD1 (6 bases). The germline V gene encodes CDR1 SGHAT and CDR2 FQNNGV. The V end was cut by 1 base, the J end by 5 bases, with 12 bases between. This CDR3 region has 15 residues. The DNA for the CDR3 is TGTGCCAGCAGCTTAGGAGGGGGTGTAGAAAACATTCAGTACTTC. Its protein product is CASSLGGGVENIQYF.